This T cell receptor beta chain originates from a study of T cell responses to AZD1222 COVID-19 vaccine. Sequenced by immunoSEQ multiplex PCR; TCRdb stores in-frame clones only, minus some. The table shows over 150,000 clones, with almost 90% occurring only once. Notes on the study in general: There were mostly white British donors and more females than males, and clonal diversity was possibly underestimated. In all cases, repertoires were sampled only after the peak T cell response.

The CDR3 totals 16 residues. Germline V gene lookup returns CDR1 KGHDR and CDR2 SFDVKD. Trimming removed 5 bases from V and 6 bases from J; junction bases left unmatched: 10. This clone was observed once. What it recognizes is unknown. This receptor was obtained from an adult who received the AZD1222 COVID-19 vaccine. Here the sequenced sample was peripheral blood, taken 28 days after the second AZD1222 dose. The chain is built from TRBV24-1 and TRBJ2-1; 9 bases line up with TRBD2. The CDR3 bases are TGTGCCACCAGTGTCTTCCCGGGACTAGCAGCCAATGAGCAGTTCTTC. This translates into CATSVFPGLAANEQFF.